This T cell receptor beta chain was captured by sequencing in a study of cytomegalovirus exposure and HLA in healthy donors. Study outcomes and limitations: One later analysis reportedly identified an Asian-associated ancestry cluster that showed fewer N-insertions than the approximately 600-donor mean. TCR beta V- and J-gene trimming, according to a later analysis, was linked to a missense DCLRE1C variant.

These donors counted as nominally healthy when sampled, but unrecorded immune exposures were likely. The CDR3 is 18 amino acids. V lost 4 bases to trimming and J lost 0 bases, with 18 bases between them. The primer mix had 60 Vbeta and 13 Jbeta primers. Generated by immunoSEQ multiplex PCR, the TCRdb table keeps only in-frame clones and is missing some. Counted here are 200,000 or so clones, approximately 84% occurring once; the ten biggest clones make up 5% to 6%. This clone was detected only a few times. Its target is not known. Sequences were obtained from PBMCs. The sequence was collected from a woman aged 30 to 39 in good health and CMV-seropositive. This sequence joins TRBV6-7 and TRBJ1-4, with D possibly TRBD1 on 5 matching bases. TRBV6-7 is an open reading frame whose function is uncertain. The CDR3 region is CASSWNTGGVATNEKLFF. As DNA, the CDR3 is TGTGCCAGCAGTTGGAATACAGGTGGCGTAGCAACTAATGAAAAACTGTTTTTT.